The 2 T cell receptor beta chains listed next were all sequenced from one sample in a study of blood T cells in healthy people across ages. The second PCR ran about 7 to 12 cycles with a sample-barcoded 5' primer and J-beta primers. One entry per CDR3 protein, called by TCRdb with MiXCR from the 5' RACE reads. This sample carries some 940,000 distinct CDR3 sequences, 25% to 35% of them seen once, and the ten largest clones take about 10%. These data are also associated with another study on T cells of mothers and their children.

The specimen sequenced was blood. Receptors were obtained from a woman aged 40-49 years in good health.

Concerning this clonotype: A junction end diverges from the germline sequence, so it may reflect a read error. The CDR3 DNA is TGTGCTAGCAGCCCCGGACTAGCGGGGGGACCGCTTCAAGAGACCCAGTACTTC. This gives the protein CASSPGLAGGPLQETQYF. The chain recombines TRBV7-7 with TRBJ2-5; 14 bases are shared with TRBD2. This CDR3 is 18 amino acids long. The germline V gene encodes CDR1 SSHAT and CDR2 FNYEAQ (reference sequence).

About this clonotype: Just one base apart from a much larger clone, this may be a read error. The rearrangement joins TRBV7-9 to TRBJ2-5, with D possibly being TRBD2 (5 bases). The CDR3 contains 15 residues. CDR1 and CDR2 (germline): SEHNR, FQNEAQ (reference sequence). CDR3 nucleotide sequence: TGTGCCAACAGCTCGTTACTAGAACGGGCCGAGACCCAGTACTTC. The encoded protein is CANSSLLERAETQYF.